The T cell receptor (beta chain) under discussion was sequenced for a study of blood T cell repertoires in COVID-19. TCRdb keeps only in-frame clones here, not all; method: immunoSEQ multiplex PCR. The data hold about 480,000 clones, with 85% to 90% observed a single time. Looked up from germline, CDR1 is MGHRA and CDR2 is YSYEKL. Trimming cost V 1 base and J 7 bases, with 11 bases left between them. The CDR3 is 14 amino acids. What was sequenced was peripheral blood. The chain recombines TRBV4-1 with TRBJ2-1, with D perhaps TRBD2 (6 bases). This receptor was identified in a woman between 50 and 59 years old with COVID-19, enrolled during active disease. DNA for the CDR3: TGCGCCAGCAGCCAAGGGGGACTTCAAAATGAGCAGTTCTTC. Its protein is CASSQGGLQNEQFF.